This TCR beta chain was sequenced during a study of early T cells in non-severe SARS-CoV-2 infection. For the study at large: Bulk RNA from unsorted whole blood was sequenced; chains were unpaired. Whole-study findings and limits: Matching against VDJdb likely underestimated virus-specific expansions, favoring anti-spike CD8.

CDR1 is SEHNR, CDR2 FQNEAQ, per germline (reference sequence). CDR3 length equals 18 residues. The protocol attached unique molecular identifiers to individual cDNA molecules. MiXCR was run by TCRdb on the 5' RACE reads, yielding one entry per CDR3 protein. The sample lists more than 85,000 distinct CDR3 sequences, 16% occurring once. Of note for this clonotype: Its antigen is currently unknown. The junction departs from the called germline gene at one end, perhaps through a read error.

The chain combines TRBV7-9 with TRBJ1-3, with D perhaps matching TRBD1 (6 bases). This receptor was identified in an adult who was a healthcare worker with PCR-confirmed SARS-CoV-2 infection or an uninfected control (not recorded which). The specimen sequenced was whole blood. The CDR3: CASSYIPGQQGSENTIYF. For the CDR3, the DNA is TGTGCCAGCAGCTACATTCCCGGCCAGCAGGGGTCTGAAAACACCATATATTTT.